This is a list of T cell receptor beta chains from one sample in a study of T-cell reconstitution after alpha-beta-depleted transplantation in children. Each CDR3 protein is one row after TCRdb ran MiXCR on the PCR reads. This sample has fewer than 1 million distinct CDR3 sequences, with less than 20% found just once. Sequencing used PBMCs, mostly from graft donor cells, obtained 360 days after TCRalphabeta/CD19-depleted stem cell transplant. The receptors come from a male patient between 5 and 17 years old who had a stem cell transplant for acute lymphoblastic leukemia, so the T cells may come from the graft donor. The CDR3 runs from the conserved cysteine through the conserved F or W. The order of the fields is J gene, V gene, CDR3 protein.

TRBJ2-5 TRBV6-2/TRBV6-3 CASSYSNRERLAGTEQETQYF
TRBJ2-7 TRBV20-1 CSARGFSLYEQYF
TRBJ1-6 TRBV4-2 CASSQGAPRNSPLHF
TRBJ2-1 TRBV10-3 CAISEAASYNEQFF
TRBJ2-3 TRBV9 CASSPQPGLGTDTQYF
TRBJ2-7 TRBV5-5 CASSQGTERYEQYF
TRBJ2-1 TRBV5-1 CASSFKAGVGSYNEQFF
TRBJ2-7 TRBV7-9 CASSPPRAGISYEQYF
TRBJ2-7 TRBV14 CASFDINSYEQYF
TRBJ2-1 TRBV10-3 CAIKDGYNEQFF
TRBJ2-7 TRBV12-3/TRBV12-4 CASSLDRRGQYF
TRBJ2-1 TRBV20-1 CSATSGVREQFF
TRBJ2-7 TRBV7-8 CASSLEGTWSSYEQYF
TRBJ1-3 TRBV15 CATSSPLGAPGNTIYF
TRBJ2-7 TRBV15 CATSRDTGTGTYEQYF